This note documents a single T cell receptor (beta chain) sequence. The data originate from a study of identical twins. The germline CDR1 and CDR2 sequences are MNHEY and SVGAGI. Trimming stripped 3 bases from V and 0 bases from J, with 12 bases between. The CDR3 is 16 residues long. After template switching added a universal primer site, the resulting cDNA carried unique molecular identifiers. Via MiXCR, TCRdb re-called the 5' RACE reads, giving one row per CDR3 protein. Of about 390,000 distinct CDR3 sequences listed, about 10% are singletons. This sequence joins TRBV6-5 and TRBJ1-3; D not resolved. Sequenced: naive T cells sorted from blood. This receptor was identified in a woman aged 45 to 65 in good health. CDR3 loop: CASSYSPPHSGNTIYF. The CDR3 coding sequence is TGTGCCAGCAGTTATTCTCCCCCTCACTCTGGAAACACCATATATTTT.